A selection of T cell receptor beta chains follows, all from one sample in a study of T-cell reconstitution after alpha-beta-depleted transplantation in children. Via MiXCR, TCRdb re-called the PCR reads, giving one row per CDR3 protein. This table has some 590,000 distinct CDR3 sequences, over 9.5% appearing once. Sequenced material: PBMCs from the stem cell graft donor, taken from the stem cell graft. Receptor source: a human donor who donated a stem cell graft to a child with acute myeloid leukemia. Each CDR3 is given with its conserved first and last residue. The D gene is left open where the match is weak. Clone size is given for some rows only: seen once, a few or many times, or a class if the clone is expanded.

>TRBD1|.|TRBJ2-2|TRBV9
TGTGCCAGTAAGACAGGGTCGGGCACCGGGGAGCTGTTTTTT
CASKTGSGTGELFF
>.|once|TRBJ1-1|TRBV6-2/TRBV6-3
TGTGCCAGCAGTTACGTAGGGGAGACTGAAGCTTTCTTT
CASSYVGETEAFF
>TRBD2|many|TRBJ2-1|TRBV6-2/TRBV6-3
TGTGCCAGCAGTTACGGACGGGAGGGCGGTGAGCAGTTCTTC
CASSYGREGGEQFF
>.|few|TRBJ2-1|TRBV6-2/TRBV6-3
TGTGCCAGCAGACGGCCGGGTTCCCAGCAGTTCTTC
CASRRPGSQQFF
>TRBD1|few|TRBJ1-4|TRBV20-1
TGCAGTGCCCTGGACAGGGGGCAAGGAGAAAAACTGTTTTTT
CSALDRGQGEKLFF
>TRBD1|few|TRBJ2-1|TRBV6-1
TGTGCCAGCAGGACAGGGGGCGGTTACAATGAGCAGTTCTTC
CASRTGGGYNEQFF
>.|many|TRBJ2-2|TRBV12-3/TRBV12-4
TGTGCCAGCAGTTTGGGCGGGCCCGGGGAGCTGTTTTTT
CASSLGGPGELFF
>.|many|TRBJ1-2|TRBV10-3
TGTGCCATCAGTGACTTTGTCTATGGCTACACCTTC
CAISDFVYGYTF
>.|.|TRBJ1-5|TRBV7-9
TGTGCCAGCAGCCCAGGGACCTTAGGCAATCAGCCCCAGCATTTT
CASSPGTLGNQPQHF
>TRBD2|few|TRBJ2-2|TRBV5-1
TGCGCTAGCAGGGGGACTAGCGGAGTGAACACCGGGGAGCTGTTTTTT
CASRGTSGVNTGELFF
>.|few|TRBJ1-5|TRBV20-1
TGCAGTGCTAGAGAGTACGTGGGACCTAGCAATCAGCCCCAGCATTTT
CSAREYVGPSNQPQHF
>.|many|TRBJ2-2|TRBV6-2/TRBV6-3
TGTGCCAGCAGTTACGCGGGTACGAACACCGGGGAGCTGTTTTTT
CASSYAGTNTGELFF
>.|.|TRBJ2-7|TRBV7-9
TGTGCCAGCAGCCGCCAAGGACAGACCTACGAGCAGTACTTC
CASSRQGQTYEQYF
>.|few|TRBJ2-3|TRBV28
TGTGCCAGCAGTCCCCTTGGAAGGGGAGCACAAGGCACAGATACGCAGTATTTT
CASSPLGRGAQGTDTQYF
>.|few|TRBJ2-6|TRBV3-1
TGTGCCAGCAGCCCGAGGACAGTCTCTGGGGCCAACGTCCTGACTTTC
CASSPRTVSGANVLTF
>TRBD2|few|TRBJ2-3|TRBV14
TGTGCCAGCAGCGCCCGACTAGCGGGAGGCGCAGATACGCAGTATTTT
CASSARLAGGADTQYF
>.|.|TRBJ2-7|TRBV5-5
TGTGCCAGCAGCGCCCAGAGGCGAGCATCCTACGAGCAGTACTTC
CASSAQRRASYEQYF
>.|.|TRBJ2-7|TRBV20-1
TGCAGTGCTAGAGCAAGGGATCACGAGCAGTACTTC
CSARARDHEQYF
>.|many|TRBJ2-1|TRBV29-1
TGCAGCGTTGAAGATCCGGGGGACTCGTACAATGAGCAGTTCTTC
CSVEDPGDSYNEQFF
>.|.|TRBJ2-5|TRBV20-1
TGCAGTGCTGCCCCCTCGGGGGCTGGAAAGACCCAGTACTTC
CSAAPSGAGKTQYF
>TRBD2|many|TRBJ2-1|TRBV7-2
TGTGCCAGCAGCTTAGGGAGACTAGCGGGAGATAAAAGTGAGCAGTTCTTC
CASSLGRLAGDKSEQFF
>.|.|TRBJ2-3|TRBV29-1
TGCAGCGTTGAACGAGCGGTAGCTCGGGGCACAGATACGCAGTATTTT
CSVERAVARGTDTQYF
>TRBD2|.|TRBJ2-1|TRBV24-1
TGTGCCACCAGTGATTTAGTTAGCGGGAGGGTCTATGAGCAGTTCTTC
CATSDLVSGRVYEQFF
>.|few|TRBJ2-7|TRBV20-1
TGCAGTGCTAGAAGGTCCGGGGGCGCCTACGAGCAGTACTTC
CSARRSGGAYEQYF
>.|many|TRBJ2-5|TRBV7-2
TGTGCCAGCAGCCTGATAAAGGAGTCCCAGTACTTC
CASSLIKESQYF
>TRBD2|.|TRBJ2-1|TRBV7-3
TGTGCCAGCAGCTTATTGGGGGCTAGCGGGACCCCCAAGTTCTTC
CASSLLGASGTPKFF
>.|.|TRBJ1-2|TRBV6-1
TGTGCCAGCAGTGATATGAGGGTTGGTGGCTACACCTTC
CASSDMRVGGYTF
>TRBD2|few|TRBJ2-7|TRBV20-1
TGCAGTGCCCCCGGGGCTAGCGGGAGAGAAGGCGAGCAGTACTTC
CSAPGASGREGEQYF
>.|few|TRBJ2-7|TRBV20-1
TGCAGTGCTAGAGAGGGGGTCGGGCCGGGGGAGCAGTACTTC
CSAREGVGPGEQYF
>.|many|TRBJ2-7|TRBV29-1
TGCAGCGTTGAAGTGGCGAGGGGCACCTACGAGCAGTACTTC
CSVEVARGTYEQYF
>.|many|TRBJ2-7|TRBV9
TGTGCCAGCAGCCCCTCCACGACGGTGTCCTACGAGCAGTACTTC
CASSPSTTVSYEQYF
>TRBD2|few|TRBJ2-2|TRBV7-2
TGTGCCAGCAGCCGGACTAGCTTGGCCACCGGGGAGCTGTTTTTT
CASSRTSLATGELFF
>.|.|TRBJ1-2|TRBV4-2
TGTGCCAGCAGCCAAGAAGGGCTCCAAAGGGCTAACTATGGCTACACCTTC
CASSQEGLQRANYGYTF
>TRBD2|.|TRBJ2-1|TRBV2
TGTGCCAGCAGTGGAGGGAAAGCGGGAGTCGGGGGTGAGCAGTTCTTC
CASSGGKAGVGGEQFF
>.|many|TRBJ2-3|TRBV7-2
TGTGCCAGCAGCCTTATGGGGAGTTACACAGATACGCAGTATTTT
CASSLMGSYTDTQYF
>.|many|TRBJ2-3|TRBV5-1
TGCGCCAGCAGCTTTGTGTCAGATACGCAGTATTTT
CASSFVSDTQYF
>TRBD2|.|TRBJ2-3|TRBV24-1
TGTGCCACCCGCCGAGGAGCGGGACTCGCAGATACGCAGTATTTT
CATRRGAGLADTQYF
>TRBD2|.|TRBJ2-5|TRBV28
TGTGCCAGCACCCTAAACCCGGGGTCTAGCGGCCAAGAGACCCAGTACTTC
CASTLNPGSSGQETQYF
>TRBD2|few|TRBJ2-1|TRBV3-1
TGTGCCAGCAGCCTCTGGGCGGGAGAGGGAGGAGAGCAGTTCTTC
CASSLWAGEGGEQFF
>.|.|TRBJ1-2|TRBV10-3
TGTGCCATCAGTGAGGGCGGGACCTATGGCTACACCTTC
CAISEGGTYGYTF
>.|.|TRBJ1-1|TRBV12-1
TGTGCCATCAGCTTTGGGCCCACCGGGACAGCTATTAACACTGAAGCTTTCTTT
CAISFGPTGTAINTEAFF
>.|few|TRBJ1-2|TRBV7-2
TGTGCCAGCAGGTATAAGACAGCAATTAACTATGGCTACACCTTC
CASRYKTAINYGYTF
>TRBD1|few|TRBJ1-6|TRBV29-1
TGCAGCGTCCAACTCGGGACAGGGAATTCACCCCTCCACTTT
CSVQLGTGNSPLHF
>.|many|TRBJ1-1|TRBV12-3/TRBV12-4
TGTGCCAGCAGTTTAGAGACAGGAGCGAACACTGAAGCTTTCTTT
CASSLETGANTEAFF
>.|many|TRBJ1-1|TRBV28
TGTGCCAGCAGTTTAGAGGGGAGAACTGAAGCTTTCTTT
CASSLEGRTEAFF
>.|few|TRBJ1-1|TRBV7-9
TGTGCCAGCAGCTCGCCCTATCGGAACACTGAAGCTTTCTTT
CASSSPYRNTEAFF
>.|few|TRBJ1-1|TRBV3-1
TGTGCCAGCAGCCTGCTGACGGGGGGTCTGGCTGAAGCTTTCTTT
CASSLLTGGLAEAFF
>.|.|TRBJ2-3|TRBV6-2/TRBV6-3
TGTGCCAGCAGTTACTCGTGGGTAGGAGATACGCAGTATTTT
CASSYSWVGDTQYF
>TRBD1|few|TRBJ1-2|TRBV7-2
TGTGCCAGCAGTCCCGGGACAGCCAATGGCTACACCTTC
CASSPGTANGYTF
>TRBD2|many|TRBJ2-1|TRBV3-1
TGTGCCAGCAGCCAATTGTCGCTAGCGGGAGGGGATGAGCAGTTCTTC
CASSQLSLAGGDEQFF
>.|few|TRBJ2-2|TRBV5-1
TGCGCCAGCAGTAGTGGGGTCAACACCGGGGAGCTGTTTTTT
CASSSGVNTGELFF
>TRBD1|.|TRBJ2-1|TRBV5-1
TGCGCCAGCAGCGACTATAGACAGGGGTTTTCCGGTGAGCAGTTCTTC
CASSDYRQGFSGEQFF
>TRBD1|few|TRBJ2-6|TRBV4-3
TGCGCCAGCAGCCAAGGACAGGGGTTGCCTGGGGCCAACGTCCTGACTTTC
CASSQGQGLPGANVLTF